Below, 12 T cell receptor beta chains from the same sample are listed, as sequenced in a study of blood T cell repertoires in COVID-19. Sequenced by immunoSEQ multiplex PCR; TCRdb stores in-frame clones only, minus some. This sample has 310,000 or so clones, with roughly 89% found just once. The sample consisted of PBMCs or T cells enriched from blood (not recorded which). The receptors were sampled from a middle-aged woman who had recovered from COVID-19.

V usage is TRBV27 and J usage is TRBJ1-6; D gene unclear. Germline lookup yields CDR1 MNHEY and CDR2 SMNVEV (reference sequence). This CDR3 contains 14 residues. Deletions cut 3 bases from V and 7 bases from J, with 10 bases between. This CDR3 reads CASSLERGNSPLHF. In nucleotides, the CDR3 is TGTGCCAGCAGTTTGGAGCGGGGAAATTCACCCCTCCACTTT.

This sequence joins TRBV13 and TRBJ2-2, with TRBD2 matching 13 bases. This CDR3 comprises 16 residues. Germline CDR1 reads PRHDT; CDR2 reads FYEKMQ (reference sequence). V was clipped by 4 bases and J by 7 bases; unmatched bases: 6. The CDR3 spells CASSSGLAGAVGELFF. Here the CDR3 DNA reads TGTGCCAGCAGCTCCGGACTAGCGGGAGCCGTCGGGGAGCTGTTTTTT.

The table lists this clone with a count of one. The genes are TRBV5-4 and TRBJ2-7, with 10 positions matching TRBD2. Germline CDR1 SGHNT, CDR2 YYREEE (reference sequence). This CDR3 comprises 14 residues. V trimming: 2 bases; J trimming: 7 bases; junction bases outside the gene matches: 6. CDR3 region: CASSLTSGMGEQYF. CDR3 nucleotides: TGTGCCAGCAGCTTAACTAGCGGGATGGGGGAGCAGTACTTC.

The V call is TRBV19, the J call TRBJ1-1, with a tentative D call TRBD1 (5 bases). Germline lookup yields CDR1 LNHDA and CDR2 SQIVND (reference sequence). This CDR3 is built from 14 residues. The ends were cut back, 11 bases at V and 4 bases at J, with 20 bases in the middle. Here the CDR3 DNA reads TGTGCCTGCCGGGTAGGGGCGGAGGGCACTGAAGCTTTCTTT. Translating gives CACRVGAEGTEAFF.

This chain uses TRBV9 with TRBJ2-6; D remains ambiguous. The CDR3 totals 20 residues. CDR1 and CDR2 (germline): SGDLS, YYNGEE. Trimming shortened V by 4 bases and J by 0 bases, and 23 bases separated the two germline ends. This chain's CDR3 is CASSKQQSGTFFSGANVLTF. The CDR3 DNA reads TGTGCCAGCAGCAAACAACAGTCCGGTACCTTTTTCTCTGGGGCCAACGTCCTGACTTTC.

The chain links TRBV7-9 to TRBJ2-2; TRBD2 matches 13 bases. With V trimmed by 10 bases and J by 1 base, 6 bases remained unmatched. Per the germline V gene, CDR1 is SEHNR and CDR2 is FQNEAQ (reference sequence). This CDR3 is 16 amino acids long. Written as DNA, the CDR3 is TGTGCCAACCTGGGACTAGCGGGGATGAACACCGGGGAGCTGTTTTTT. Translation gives CANLGLAGMNTGELFF.

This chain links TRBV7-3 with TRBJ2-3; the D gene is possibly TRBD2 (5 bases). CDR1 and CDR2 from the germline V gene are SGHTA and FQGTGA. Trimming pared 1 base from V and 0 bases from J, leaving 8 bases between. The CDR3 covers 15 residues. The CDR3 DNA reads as TGTGCCAGCAGCTTAATGGGAGTTAGCACAGATACGCAGTATTTT. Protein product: CASSLMGVSTDTQYF.

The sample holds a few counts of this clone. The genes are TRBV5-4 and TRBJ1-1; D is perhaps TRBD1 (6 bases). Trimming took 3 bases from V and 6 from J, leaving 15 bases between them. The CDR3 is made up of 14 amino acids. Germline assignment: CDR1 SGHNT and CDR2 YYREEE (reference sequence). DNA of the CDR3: TGTGCCAGCAGCTCGTCATACAGGGTACCTGAAGCTTTCTTT. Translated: CASSSSYRVPEAFF.

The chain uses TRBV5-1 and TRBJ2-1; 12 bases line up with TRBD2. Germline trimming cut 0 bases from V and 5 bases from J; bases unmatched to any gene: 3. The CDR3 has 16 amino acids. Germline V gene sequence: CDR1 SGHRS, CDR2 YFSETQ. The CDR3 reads CASSLVLAGGNNEQFF. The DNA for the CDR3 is TGCGCCAGCAGCTTGGTGCTAGCGGGAGGGAACAATGAGCAGTTCTTC.

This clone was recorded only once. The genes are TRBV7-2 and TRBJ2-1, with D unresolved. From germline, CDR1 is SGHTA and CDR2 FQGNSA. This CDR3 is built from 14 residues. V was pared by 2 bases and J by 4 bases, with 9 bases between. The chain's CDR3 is CASSLTAPYNEQFF. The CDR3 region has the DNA TGTGCCAGCAGCTTAACAGCTCCTTACAATGAGCAGTTCTTC. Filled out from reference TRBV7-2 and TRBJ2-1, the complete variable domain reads GAGVSQSPSNKVTEKGKDVELRCDPISGHTALYWYRQSLGQGLEFLIYFQGNSAPDKSGLPSDRFSAERTGGSVSTLTIQRTQQEDSAVYLCASSLTAPYNEQFFGPGTRLTVL.

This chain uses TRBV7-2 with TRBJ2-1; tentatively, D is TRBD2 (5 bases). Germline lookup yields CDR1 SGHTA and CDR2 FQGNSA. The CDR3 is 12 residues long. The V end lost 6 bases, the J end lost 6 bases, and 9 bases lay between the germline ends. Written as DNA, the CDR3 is TGTGCCAGCAGATCGGACTCCAATGAGCAGTTCTTC. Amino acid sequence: CASRSDSNEQFF. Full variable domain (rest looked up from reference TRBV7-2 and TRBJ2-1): GAGVSQSPSNKVTEKGKDVELRCDPISGHTALYWYRQSLGQGLEFLIYFQGNSAPDKSGLPSDRFSAERTGGSVSTLTIQRTQQEDSAVYLCASRSDSNEQFFGPGTRLTVL.

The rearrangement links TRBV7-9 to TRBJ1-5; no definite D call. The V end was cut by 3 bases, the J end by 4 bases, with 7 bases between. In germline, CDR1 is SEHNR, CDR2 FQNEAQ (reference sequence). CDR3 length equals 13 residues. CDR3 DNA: TGTGCCAGCAGCTTCGGGTTTAATCAGCCCCAGCATTTT. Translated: CASSFGFNQPQHF.